The text below deals with one T cell receptor (beta chain). This entry belongs to a study of blood T cells in healthy people across ages. Together with a sample-barcoded 5' primer, a J-beta primer mix was included in a second PCR lasting about 6 to 12 cycles. TCRdb analysed the 5' RACE reads with MiXCR anew, one entry per CDR3 protein. Of some 900,000 distinct CDR3 sequences listed, around 26% are singletons. The CDR3 has 15 amino acids. The V end lost 6 bases, the J end lost 0 bases, and 15 bases lay between the germline ends. This TCR came from a woman at least 80 years old in good health. Sequenced input: blood. J is TRBJ2-7 and V is TRBV12-3 or TRBV12-4, with D uncertain. The CDR3 DNA reads as TGTGCCAGCAGCCTAAGACTCGCGAGCTCCTACGAGCAGTACTTC. As protein: CASSLRLASSYEQYF.